Reported below is one TCR beta chain. All TRB cDNA libraries came from 5' RACE performed with UMI labels. TCRdb re-called the 5' RACE reads and gives one entry per CDR3 protein, without DNA. Its listing shows about 41,000 distinct CDR3 sequences. CDR3 length: 15 residues. Germline V gene lookup returns CDR1 SEHNR and CDR2 FQNEAQ (reference sequence). These data belong to a study of CXCR3-negative and CXCR3-positive naive CD8 T cells. The clonotype was recovered from a human donor in good health. Some clones in this sample may be carry-over from other donors' samples. The specimen sequenced was naive CXCR3- CD8+ T cells from blood. The subset was: CD45RO-CCR7+CD27+CD95- naive CD8+ T cells lacking CXCR3 (TNR3-). The rearrangement uses TRBV7-9 and TRBJ2-3; TCRdb reports TRBD1, a call that lacks DNA to check it against. The CDR3 here is CASSSDRVNADTQYF.